This is a list of T cell receptor beta chains from one sample in a study of shared clonotypes between healthy human individuals. Profiling relied on immunoSEQ multiplex PCR, and the TCRdb table lists in-frame clones only, not all of them. The table lists 1.5 million to 2.5 million clones, roughly 94% of them singletons, with around 1.2% in the top ten. The sample comprised naive CD8+ T cells sorted from blood. These receptors originate from a man younger than 35 in good health. The conserved cysteine and the conserved F or W are not part of the CDR3 here. D genes are given only for firm matches.

cdr3_aa: ASSSGTSGRATQY; j_call: TRBJ2-3; d_call: TRBD2; v_call: TRBV7-2
cdr3_aa: ASSLETSGESYNEQF; j_call: TRBJ2-1; d_call: TRBD2; v_call: TRBV5-1
cdr3_aa: ASSLETGNTGELF; j_call: TRBJ2-2; d_call: -; v_call: TRBV13
cdr3_aa: ASSLSDSAEAF; j_call: TRBJ1-1; d_call: -; v_call: TRBV7-7
cdr3_aa: ASSEDRIFDTQY; j_call: TRBJ2-3; d_call: TRBD1; v_call: TRBV5-4
cdr3_aa: ASSPTGGDEQF; j_call: TRBJ2-1; d_call: TRBD2; v_call: TRBV7-9
cdr3_aa: ASMREDYNEQF; j_call: TRBJ2-1; d_call: TRBD2; v_call: TRBV5-1
cdr3_aa: ASSVLRAGGTDTQY; j_call: TRBJ2-3; d_call: TRBD2; v_call: TRBV6-1
cdr3_aa: ASSRTEVSEQF; j_call: TRBJ2-1; d_call: -; v_call: TRBV5-1
cdr3_aa: ASSFEGANNEQF; j_call: TRBJ2-1; d_call: TRBD1; v_call: TRBV5-1
cdr3_aa: ASSHSSPWGGMLYEQY; j_call: TRBJ2-7; d_call: -; v_call: TRBV14
cdr3_aa: ASSELGHKARETNEKLF; j_call: TRBJ1-4; d_call: -; v_call: TRBV2
cdr3_aa: ASSLLGRGNTGELF; j_call: TRBJ2-2; d_call: -; v_call: TRBV7-8
cdr3_aa: ASSDGTFGNEQF; j_call: TRBJ2-1; d_call: -; v_call: TRBV10-1
cdr3_aa: ASGSPVQF; j_call: TRBJ2-1; d_call: -; v_call: TRBV25-1
cdr3_aa: ASSLVGSLEEQF; j_call: TRBJ2-1; d_call: -; v_call: TRBV13
cdr3_aa: ASGVGTGVADTQY; j_call: TRBJ2-3; d_call: TRBD1; v_call: TRBV7-9
cdr3_aa: ASSEASGRYNEQF; j_call: TRBJ2-1; d_call: TRBD2; v_call: TRBV2
cdr3_aa: ASSLGQGQETQY; j_call: TRBJ2-5; d_call: TRBD1; v_call: TRBV5-6
cdr3_aa: ASSLTSGGAFYEQY; j_call: TRBJ2-7; d_call: TRBD2; v_call: TRBV27
cdr3_aa: ASSYDSSYNEQF; j_call: TRBJ2-1; d_call: -; v_call: TRBV6-5
cdr3_aa: ASSETGSEQY; j_call: TRBJ2-7; d_call: TRBD1; v_call: TRBV11-1
cdr3_aa: ASSSHSGTWNEQF; j_call: TRBJ2-1; d_call: TRBD2; v_call: TRBV7-8
cdr3_aa: ASSYSSPPPEY; j_call: TRBJ2-5; d_call: -; v_call: TRBV6-5
cdr3_aa: ASSSTGENGELF; j_call: TRBJ2-2; d_call: TRBD1; v_call: TRBV6-5
cdr3_aa: ASNKENTGELF; j_call: TRBJ2-2; d_call: -; v_call: TRBV7-6
cdr3_aa: ASSATGQGNQPQH; j_call: TRBJ1-5; d_call: TRBD1; v_call: TRBV19
cdr3_aa: ASSSDIVSKGGETQY; j_call: TRBJ2-5; d_call: -; v_call: TRBV19
cdr3_aa: ASSQALEGYEQY; j_call: TRBJ2-7; d_call: -; v_call: TRBV4-1
cdr3_aa: ASSTGTDNTGELF; j_call: TRBJ2-2; d_call: TRBD1; v_call: TRBV7-9
cdr3_aa: ASSPDRDQPQH; j_call: TRBJ1-5; d_call: TRBD1; v_call: TRBV6-1
cdr3_aa: AISESSGRTLYEQY; j_call: TRBJ2-7; d_call: TRBD2; v_call: TRBV10-3
cdr3_aa: ASSATGGFGNNEQF; j_call: TRBJ2-1; d_call: TRBD1; v_call: TRBV9
cdr3_aa: AISEALAGGTYEQY; j_call: TRBJ2-7; d_call: TRBD2; v_call: TRBV10-3
cdr3_aa: ASSQARAANSPLH; j_call: TRBJ1-6; d_call: -; v_call: TRBV4-3
cdr3_aa: AWDGEGQPQH; j_call: TRBJ1-5; d_call: -; v_call: TRBV30
cdr3_aa: ASSPYNSYEQY; j_call: TRBJ2-7; d_call: -; v_call: TRBV7-9
cdr3_aa: ASSLRGRTYEQY; j_call: TRBJ2-7; d_call: -; v_call: TRBV28
cdr3_aa: SVAGHTYEQY; j_call: TRBJ2-7; d_call: -; v_call: TRBV29-1
cdr3_aa: ASSTSGGAKYEQY; j_call: TRBJ2-7; d_call: TRBD2; v_call: TRBV13
cdr3_aa: ASSPLEIAHNEQF; j_call: TRBJ2-1; d_call: -; v_call: TRBV4-1
cdr3_aa: ASSTLDRARAEAF; j_call: TRBJ1-1; d_call: TRBD1; v_call: TRBV4-1
cdr3_aa: ASGSDGASTDTQY; j_call: TRBJ2-3; d_call: -; v_call: TRBV12-5
cdr3_aa: ASSQYFGRTYEQY; j_call: TRBJ2-7; d_call: -; v_call: TRBV14
cdr3_aa: ASTSYFGTSGYNEQF; j_call: TRBJ2-1; d_call: TRBD2; v_call: TRBV7-8